One T cell receptor (beta chain) is described in this entry. Method: immunoSEQ multiplex PCR; TCRdb's copy keeps in-frame clones and lacks some. The sample has around 78,000 clones, just under 95% seen once; the top ten hold around 4.7%. This CDR3 is 15 amino acids long. The trim removed 2 bases at V and 2 bases at J, leaving 5 bases unmatched. Germline V CDR1 and CDR2: MNHEY, SMNVEV (reference sequence). The entry originates in a study of control samples from healthy donors and cancer patients. The chain uses TRBV27 and TRBJ2-5, with TRBD1 matching 7 bases. The origin of this receptor is a woman aged 18-29 years in good health. The specimen sequenced was blood. The CDR3 coding sequence is TGTGCCAGCAGTTTAGACAGGGATCGGCAAGAGACCCAGTACTTC. Its translation is CASSLDRDRQETQYF.